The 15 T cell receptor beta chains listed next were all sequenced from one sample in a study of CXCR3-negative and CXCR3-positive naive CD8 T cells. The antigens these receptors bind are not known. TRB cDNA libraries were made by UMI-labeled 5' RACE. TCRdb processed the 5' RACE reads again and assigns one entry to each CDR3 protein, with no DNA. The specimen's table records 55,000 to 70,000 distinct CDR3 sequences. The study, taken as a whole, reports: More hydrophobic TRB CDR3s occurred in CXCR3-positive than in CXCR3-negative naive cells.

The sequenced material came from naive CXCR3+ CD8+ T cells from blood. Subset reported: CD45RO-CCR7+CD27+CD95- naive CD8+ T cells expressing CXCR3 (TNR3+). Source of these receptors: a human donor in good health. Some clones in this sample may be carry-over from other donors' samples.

CDR3 loop: CASSLADRGSSYNEQFF. The chain couples TRBV5-4 to TRBJ2-1; without DNA, the TCRdb call of TRBD1 cannot be checked. This CDR3 has 17 amino acids. Germline assignment: CDR1 SGHNT and CDR2 YYREEE (reference sequence).

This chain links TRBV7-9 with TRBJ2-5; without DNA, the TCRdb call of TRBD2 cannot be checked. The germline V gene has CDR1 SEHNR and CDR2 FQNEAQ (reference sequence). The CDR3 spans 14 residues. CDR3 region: CASSWGLARETQYF.

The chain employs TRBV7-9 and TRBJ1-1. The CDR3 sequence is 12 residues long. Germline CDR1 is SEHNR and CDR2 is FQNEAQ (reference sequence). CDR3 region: CASSLLGTEAFF.

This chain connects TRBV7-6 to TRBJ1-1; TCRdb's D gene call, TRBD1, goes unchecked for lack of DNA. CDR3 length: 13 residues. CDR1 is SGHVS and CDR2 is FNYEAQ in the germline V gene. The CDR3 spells CATRQGKNTEAFF.

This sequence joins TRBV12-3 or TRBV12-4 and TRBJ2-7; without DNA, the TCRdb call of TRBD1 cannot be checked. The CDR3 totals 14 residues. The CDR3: CASSPHLDSHEQYF.

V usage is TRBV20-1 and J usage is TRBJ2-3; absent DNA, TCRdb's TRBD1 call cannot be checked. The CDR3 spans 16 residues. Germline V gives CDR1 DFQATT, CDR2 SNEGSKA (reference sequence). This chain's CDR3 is CSAPRKPGLVTDTQYF.

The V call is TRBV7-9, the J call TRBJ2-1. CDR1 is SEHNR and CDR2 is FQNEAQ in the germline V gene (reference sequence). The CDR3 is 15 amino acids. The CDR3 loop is CASSSILSGVNEKFF.

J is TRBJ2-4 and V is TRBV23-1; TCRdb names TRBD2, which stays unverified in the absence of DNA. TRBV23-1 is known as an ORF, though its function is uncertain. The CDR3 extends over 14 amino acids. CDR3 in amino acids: CARPPGLAGNIQYF.

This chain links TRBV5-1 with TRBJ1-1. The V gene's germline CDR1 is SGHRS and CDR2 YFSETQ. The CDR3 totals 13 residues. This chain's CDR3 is CASSLEANTAAFF.

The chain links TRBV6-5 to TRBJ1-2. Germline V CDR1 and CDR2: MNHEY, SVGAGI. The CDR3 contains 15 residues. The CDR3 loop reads CASRKPGLGGYGYTF.

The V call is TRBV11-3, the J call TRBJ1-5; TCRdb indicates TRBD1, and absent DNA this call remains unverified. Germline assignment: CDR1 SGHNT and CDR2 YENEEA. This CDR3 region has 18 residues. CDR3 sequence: CASSLDSGARGPPEPQHF.

The CDR3 protein is CASSLDQGQYNEQFF. This chain links TRBV5-1 with TRBJ2-1; the D call from TCRdb, TRBD1, cannot be confirmed without DNA. This CDR3 contains 15 residues. The germline CDR1 and CDR2 sequences are SGHRS and YFSETQ.

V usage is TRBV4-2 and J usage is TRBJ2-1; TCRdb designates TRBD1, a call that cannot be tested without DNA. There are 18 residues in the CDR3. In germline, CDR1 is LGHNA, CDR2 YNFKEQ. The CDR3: CASSAYPSGDHSYNEQFF.

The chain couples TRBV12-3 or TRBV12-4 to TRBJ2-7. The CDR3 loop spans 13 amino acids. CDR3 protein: CASSFRVSYEQYF.

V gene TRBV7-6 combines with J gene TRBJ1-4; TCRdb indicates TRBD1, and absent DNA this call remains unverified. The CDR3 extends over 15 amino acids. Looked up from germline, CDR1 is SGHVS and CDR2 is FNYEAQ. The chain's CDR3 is CASSSTGSTNEKLFF. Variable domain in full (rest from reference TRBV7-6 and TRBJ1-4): GAGVSQSPRYKVTKRGQDVALRCDPISGHVSLYWYRQALGQGPEFLTYFNYEAQQDKSGLPNDRFSAERPEGSISTLTIQRTEQRDSAMYRCASSSTGSTNEKLFFGSGTQLSVL.